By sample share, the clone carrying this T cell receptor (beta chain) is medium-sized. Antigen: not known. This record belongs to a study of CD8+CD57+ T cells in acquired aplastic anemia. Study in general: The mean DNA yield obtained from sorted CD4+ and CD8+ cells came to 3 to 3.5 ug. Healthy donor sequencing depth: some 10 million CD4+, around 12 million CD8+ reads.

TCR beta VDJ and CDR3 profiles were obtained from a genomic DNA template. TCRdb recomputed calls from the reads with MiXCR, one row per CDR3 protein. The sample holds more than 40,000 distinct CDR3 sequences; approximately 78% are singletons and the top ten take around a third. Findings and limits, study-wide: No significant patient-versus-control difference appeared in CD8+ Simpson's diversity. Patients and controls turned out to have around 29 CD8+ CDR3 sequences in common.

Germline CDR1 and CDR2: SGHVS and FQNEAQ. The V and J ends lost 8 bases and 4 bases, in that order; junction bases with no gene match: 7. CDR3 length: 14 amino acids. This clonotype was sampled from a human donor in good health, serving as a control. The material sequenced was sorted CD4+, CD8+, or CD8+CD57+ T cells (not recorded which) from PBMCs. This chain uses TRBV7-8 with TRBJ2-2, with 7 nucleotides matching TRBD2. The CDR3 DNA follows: TGTGCCAGCCAAGCGGGATCTAGCACCGGGGAGCTGTTTTTT. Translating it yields CASQAGSSTGELFF.